This is a list of T cell receptor beta chains from one sample in a study of blood T cell repertoires in COVID-19. Produced via immunoSEQ multiplex PCR; TCRdb's table is partial and in-frame only. The sample carries about 200,000 clones, roughly 85% recorded once. The sample comprised peripheral blood. The receptors stem from a woman older than 75 with acute or convalescent COVID-19. Each CDR3 is given without its conserved first and last residue. The size entry is marked missing in some rows and otherwise reads once, few, many or a size class.

size,J,V,CDR3
.,TRBJ1-5,TRBV21-1,ASSNPGYSNQPQH
.,TRBJ1-4,TRBV18,ASSPNQGGIGRDHEKLF
once,TRBJ2-1,TRBV6-5,ASSYLANNEQF
.,TRBJ2-2,TRBV9,ASSALGELF
.,TRBJ1-2,TRBV5-1,ASSSNIDTGPGVYGYT
.,TRBJ1-2,TRBV4-1,ASSLRPGENYGYT
.,TRBJ2-5,TRBV20-1,SASFGETQY
.,TRBJ1-3,TRBV6-5,ASGVEVYGNTIY
.,TRBJ1-4,TRBV7-9,ASSPGTANEKLF
.,TRBJ2-3,TRBV6-5,ASSLGLAGTDTQY
once,TRBJ2-3,TRBV24-1,ATSEPGLDTQY
.,TRBJ1-2,TRBV7-2,ASSLEGGQGRGYT
once,TRBJ2-1,TRBV4-3,ASSQVYGLAEFSYNEQF
.,TRBJ2-7,TRBV12-3/TRBV12-4,ASRLAGGNEQY
.,TRBJ1-1,TRBV18,ASSPPLLSKAF
.,TRBJ1-4,TRBV4-3,ASSQGYSNLGEKLF
.,TRBJ2-7,TRBV11-2,ASTRLAPAYEQY
.,TRBJ2-7,TRBV30,AGGSGNYEQY
.,TRBJ2-5,TRBV10-3,AISGAGLRETQY
.,TRBJ2-1,TRBV3-1/TRBV3-2,ASSRRGREAYNEQF
.,TRBJ2-7,TRBV28,ASSLSPGVVYEQY
.,TRBJ1-1,TRBV9,ASSVARNTEAF
.,TRBJ2-3,TRBV7-2,ASSLDSGARVTQY
few,TRBJ1-6,TRBV27,ASSFDRSIYNSPLH
.,TRBJ1-5,TRBV7-2,ASSSDRGRPQH
.,TRBJ1-3,TRBV5-1,ASSLFDTMSNTIY
.,TRBJ1-2,TRBV19,ASTQTGDRRGFYGYT
.,TRBJ1-6,TRBV29-1,SSRTGDNNSPLH
.,TRBJ2-4,TRBV19,ASFNAGEGNIQY